The present T cell receptor beta chain was sequenced within a study of shared clonotypes between healthy human individuals. Study-wide background: Ranging from 18 to 49 in age, donors were two women and three men.

Notes on the study in general: Clonotypes shared by all four donors outscored non-shared clonotypes in generation probability.

A remark on this clone: Antigen: not known.

TCRdb's copy holds only in-frame clones and misses some; the assay was immunoSEQ multiplex PCR. Of millions of clones in the sample, 90% to 95% were seen once. Each sample came from a Caucasian adult donor living in Nashville, Tennessee. Sequenced input: naive CD4+ T cells sorted from blood. Specified subset: CD45RA+ positively selected. The receptor was isolated from a young man in good health.

CDR3 bases: TGTGCCTGGAGTCCCCTAGACAGCAGCTATGGCTACACCTTC. As protein: CAWSPLDSSYGYTF. J is TRBJ1-2 and V is TRBV30, with a tentative D call TRBD1 (5 bases). Germline loops: CDR1 GTSNPN, CDR2 SVGIG (reference sequence). Between the trimmed V and J ends, which lost 2 bases and 4 bases, there was a span of 14 bases. This CDR3 contains 14 residues.